This T cell receptor beta chain originates from a study of human T cells and chemical hapten exposure. Across the whole study: Slight volume differences across pooled libraries mainly accounted for varying per-sample TCR yields.

Each CDR3 protein is one row after TCRdb ran MiXCR on the RACE reads. The sample includes around 300,000 distinct CDR3 sequences, around 7.7% of them seen just once. Study-level points and caveats: No alteration of TCRs above 1 in 1000 frequency was seen with DPC sensitization.

Germline V gene sequence: CDR1 DFQATT, CDR2 SNEGSKA (reference sequence). V lost 1 base and J 3 bases, leaving 11 bases between the germline ends. This CDR3 spans 14 amino acids. In its sample, this clonotype was seen a few times. Its antigen remains unidentified. Time point: pre-sensitization, week 0. Treatment denoted: therapeutic diphenylcyclopropenone sensitization with weekly scalp DPC. V usage is TRBV20-1 and J usage is TRBJ2-3; no firm D call. The material was whole blood, obtained in connection with sensitization to the hapten diphenylcyclopropenone (DPC). This clonotype was obtained from a man younger than 30 with alopecia areata. Some clones in this sample may be carry-over from other donors' samples. The CDR3, as DNA: TGCAGTGCTAGAGGGGCGGCCCCGACAGATACGCAGTATTTT. Residues: CSARGAAPTDTQYF.